This T cell receptor beta chain was retrieved from a study of shared clonotypes between healthy human individuals. General observations from the study: Naive subsets usually exceeded memory subsets in estimated richness. Around 5.3% of naive CD4 clonotypes were shared across four donors.

The healthy adult donors were HIV-negative and reported no recent acute infections or vaccinations. To note about this clone: What it binds is not known.

Germline V gives CDR1 MGHDK, CDR2 SYGVNS. V was cut by 4 bases and J by 11 bases, with 23 bases left in between. The CDR3 runs 15 residues. Genomic DNA (from each subset) was split evenly across several immunoSEQ plates. Sequencing used immunoSEQ multiplex PCR; TCRdb keeps in-frame clones, though not all of them. The profile shows roughly 2,500,000 clones, roughly 93% of them singletons. The receptor comes from a man aged 18 to 29 in good health. Some clones in this sample may be carry-over from other donors' samples. The chain carries TRBV25-1 and TRBJ1-1, with unresolved D. The sample comprised naive CD4+ T cells from PBMCs. Subset: CD45RA+ positively selected. As DNA, the CDR3 is TGTGCCAGCAGTGCTCCGGGCGTATTTAAGGTCGTTGCTTTCTTT. Amino acid sequence: CASSAPGVFKVVAFF.